The present T cell receptor beta chain was sequenced within a study of T cells in narcolepsy. Study-level background: Healthy controls were enrolled alongside patients with narcolepsy type 1 or type 2. Study outcomes and limitations: HCRT-specific and TRIB2-specific autoreactive clonotypes appeared among same-patient CSF and blood CD4+ clonotypes. Reportedly, autoreactive clonotypes were serially detected in patients' blood but not controls'.

Unmatched junction bases numbered 6, after V lost 4 bases and J lost 3 bases. Germline CDR1 SGHRS, CDR2 YFSETQ. CDR3 size: 14 residues. Measured with immunoSEQ multiplex PCR; TCRdb has only the in-frame clones, and not every one. Altogether about 30,000 clones are present, roughly 80% being singletons, with the ten largest covering about 2.5%. On this clone itself: What it binds is not known.

This chain joins TRBV5-1 and TRBJ2-7, with 8 nucleotides matching TRBD2. The sequencing sample was made of CD45RA- memory CD4+ T cells from PBMCs. This receptor was identified in a human donor with narcolepsy. The CDR3 region has the DNA TGCGCCAGCAGCCGAGCGGGGGAGGGCTACGAGCAGTACTTC. Protein sequence: CASSRAGEGYEQYF. The variable domain in full, completed from reference TRBV5-1 and TRBJ2-7, reads KAGVTQTPRYLIKTRGQQVTLSCSPISGHRSVSWYQQTPGQGLQFLFEYFSETQRNKGNFPGRFSGRQFSNSRSEMNVSTLELGDSALYLCASSRAGEGYEQYFGPGTRLTVT.